The rows below give T cell receptor beta chains drawn from one sample of a study of blood T cell repertoires in COVID-19. Sequencing used immunoSEQ multiplex PCR; TCRdb keeps in-frame clones, though not all of them. This table has under 150,000 clones, around nine tenths appearing once. Sequencing was done on a sample of peripheral blood. These receptors all stem from a woman aged 70 to 79 who had recovered from COVID-19. CDR3s include the opening cysteine and the closing phenylalanine or tryptophan. D genes are given only for firm matches. The size entry is marked missing in some rows and otherwise reads once, few, many or a size class.

>TRBV7-9|TRBJ2-1|15|-|-
TGTGCCAGCAGCTTAGGGGACGGGGAAGGGGGTGAGCAGTTCTTC
CASSLGDGEGGEQFF
>TRBV10-3|TRBJ2-5|15|-|-
TGTGCCATCAGTGAGGGGGCGGGGTTAGGGGAGACCCAGTACTTC
CAISEGAGLGETQYF
>TRBV27|TRBJ2-3|17|TRBD2|-
TGTGCCAGCAGTACTATGACTAGCGGGATGTTCCCAGATACGCAGTATTTT
CASSTMTSGMFPDTQYF
>TRBV5-1|TRBJ2-1|14|-|-
TGCGCCAGCAGCTTGGTTCTCTCGGTCAATGAGCAGTTCTTC
CASSLVLSVNEQFF
>TRBV5-4|TRBJ1-1|14|-|-
TGTGCCAGCAGCTTGGCCAGGTCTAACACTGAAGCTTTCTTT
CASSLARSNTEAFF
>TRBV7-2|TRBJ2-7|15|TRBD1|-
TGTGCCAGCAGCCCGACAGGGGTGAGCTCCTACGAGCAGTACTTC
CASSPTGVSSYEQYF
>TRBV4-1|TRBJ2-5|14|-|-
TGCGCCAGCAGCCCTCGGGGGGCGAGGGTGACCCAGTACTTC
CASSPRGARVTQYF
>TRBV7-2|TRBJ2-5|13|-|-
TGTGCCAGCAGCTTCACTGCACAAGAGACCCAGTACTTC
CASSFTAQETQYF
>TRBV19|TRBJ2-5|16|-|-
TGTGCCAGTAGTATTGGCCCTCCAGGAGGTCAAGAGACCCAGTACTTC
CASSIGPPGGQETQYF
>TRBV19|TRBJ2-3|15|-|-
TGTGCCAGTAGTCCCACAGGCTCCTCCACAGATACGCAGTATTTT
CASSPTGSSTDTQYF
>TRBV5-8|TRBJ1-4|17|-|-
TGTGCCAGCAGCTACTACCAGGGGTATGCAACTAATGAAAAACTGTTTTTT
CASSYYQGYATNEKLFF
>TRBV19|TRBJ2-7|15|TRBD2|-
TGTGCCAGTAGTATTAAAAGCGGGGGCTCCTACGAGCAGTACTTC
CASSIKSGGSYEQYF
>TRBV20-1|TRBJ2-5|14|-|-
TGCAGTGCTAGTCTTTCCGGGACTCAAGAGACCCAGTACTTC
CSASLSGTQETQYF
>TRBV5-1|TRBJ1-1|15|-|-
TGCGCCAGCAGCTTGGATCCCTCCCGGGGCACTGAAGCTTTCTTT
CASSLDPSRGTEAFF
>TRBV2|TRBJ2-6|17|-|-
TGTGCCAGCTCACGGGGGTACGTGAGCTCTGGGGCCAACGTCCTGACTTTC
CASSRGYVSSGANVLTF
>TRBV30|TRBJ2-7|19|TRBD1|-
TGTGCCTGGAGCCCCCTCCCCCACGGGACAGGTTACCTCTCCTACGAGCAGTACTTC
CAWSPLPHGTGYLSYEQYF
>TRBV6-5|TRBJ1-2|14|TRBD1|-
TGTGCCAGCAGCCGACAGGGGTCTTACTATGGCTACACCTTC
CASSRQGSYYGYTF
>TRBV12-3/TRBV12-4|TRBJ2-7|13|TRBD1|-
TGTGCCAGCAGTTACAGGGGGCGCAGCGAGCAGTACTTC
CASSYRGRSEQYF
>TRBV21-1|TRBJ2-7|17|-|-
TGTGCCAGCAGCAAAATGGAGGCGGCGGGAGGGCCCAGCGAGCAGTACTTC
CASSKMEAAGGPSEQYF
>TRBV3-1/TRBV3-2|TRBJ1-6|16|-|-
TGTGCCAGCAGCCAGTCTCCGACAGTTTATAATTCACCCCTCCACTTT
CASSQSPTVYNSPLHF
>TRBV20-1|TRBJ1-2|11|-|once
TGCAGTGCCGTAGCTGTCTATGGCTACACCTTC
CSAVAVYGYTF
>TRBV28|TRBJ1-2|16|TRBD1|-
TGTGCCAGCAGTCCGAGATATCGACAGGGACGGAGTGGCTACACCTTC
CASSPRYRQGRSGYTF
>TRBV29-1|TRBJ1-1|13|TRBD1|few
TGCAGCACGGGTACAGGGGGAAACACTGAAGCTTTCTTT
CSTGTGGNTEAFF
>TRBV23-1|TRBJ2-5|15|-|-
TGCGCCAGCAGTCCCCCGGTGCGGTACCAAGAGACCCAGTACTTC
CASSPPVRYQETQYF
>TRBV6-5|TRBJ2-7|12|-|-
TGTGCCAGCAGGGGCCCAATCTACGAGCAGTACTTC
CASRGPIYEQYF
>TRBV30|TRBJ2-3|15|-|once
TGTGCCTGGGAGAAGGGAGGCTATAGCACAGATACGCAGTATTTT
CAWEKGGYSTDTQYF
>TRBV7-3|TRBJ1-2|13|-|-
TGTGCCAGCAGCTCACCTACAGAAGGCGGCTACACCTTC
CASSSPTEGGYTF
>TRBV27|TRBJ1-5|15|-|-
TGTGCCAGCAGTTTATATGGGGGGAGCAATCAGCCCCAGCATTTT
CASSLYGGSNQPQHF
>TRBV18|TRBJ2-1|15|TRBD1|-
TGTGCCAGCTCACCAGCTCCGGGACAGGGTCGTGAGCAGTTCTTC
CASSPAPGQGREQFF
>TRBV11-3|TRBJ2-3|13|-|-
TGTGCCAGCAGCGAAGCAGGGACAGATACGCAGTATTTT
CASSEAGTDTQYF
>TRBV4-1|TRBJ2-2|14|-|-
TGCGCCAGCAGCCGGCCAGGGGTCACCGGGGAGCTGTTTTTT
CASSRPGVTGELFF
>TRBV19|TRBJ2-7|14|TRBD1|-
TGTGCCAGTAGACGGACAGGGCGTACCTACGAGCAGTACTTC
CASRRTGRTYEQYF
>TRBV15|TRBJ1-4|15|-|-
TGTGCCACCAGCAGGGACGGGCAGGGCAATGAAAAACTGTTTTTT
CATSRDGQGNEKLFF
>TRBV4-3|TRBJ1-5|15|TRBD1|-
TGCGCCAGCAGCCGGACAGGGGATAGCAATCAGCCCCAGCATTTT
CASSRTGDSNQPQHF
>TRBV4-1|TRBJ2-5|17|TRBD1|few
TGCGCCAGCAGAATTACTACGAGCCCGGACAGGGCCGAGACCCAGTACTTC
CASRITTSPDRAETQYF
>TRBV15|TRBJ1-2|14|-|-
TGTGCCACCAGCAGAGGGTACACCGGCGGGGGCTACACCTTC
CATSRGYTGGGYTF
>TRBV6-2/TRBV6-3|TRBJ2-7|15|TRBD2|-
TGTGCCAGCAGTTACCCTAGCGGGAGGGCCTACGAGCAGTACTTC
CASSYPSGRAYEQYF